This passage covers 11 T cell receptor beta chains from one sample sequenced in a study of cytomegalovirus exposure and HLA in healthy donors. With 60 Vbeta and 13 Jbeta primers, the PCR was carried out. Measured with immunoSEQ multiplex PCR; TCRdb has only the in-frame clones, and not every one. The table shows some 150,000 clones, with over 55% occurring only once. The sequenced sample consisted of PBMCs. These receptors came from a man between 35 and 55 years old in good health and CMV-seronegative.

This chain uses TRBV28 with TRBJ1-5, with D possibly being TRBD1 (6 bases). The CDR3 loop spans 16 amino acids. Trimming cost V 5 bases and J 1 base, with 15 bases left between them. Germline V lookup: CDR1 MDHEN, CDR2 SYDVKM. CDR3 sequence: CASSRNREGSNQPQHF. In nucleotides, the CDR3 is TGTGCCAGCAGTCGGAACAGGGAGGGAAGCAATCAGCCCCAGCATTTT. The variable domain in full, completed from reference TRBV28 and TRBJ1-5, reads DVKVTQSSRYLVKRTGEKVFLECVQDMDHENMFWYRQDPGLGLRLIYFSYDVKMKEKGDIPEGYSVSREKKERFSLILESASTNQTSMYLCASSRNREGSNQPQHFGDGTRLSIL.

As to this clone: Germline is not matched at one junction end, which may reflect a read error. CDR3 DNA sequence: TGTTCCAGCAGCTTAGTCGGAGGGGGCAGATTTAATGAAAAACTGTTTTTT. It encodes CSSSLVGGGRFNEKLFF. The V call is TRBV7-9, the J call TRBJ1-4; 7 nucleotides agree with TRBD1. The CDR3 sequence is 17 residues long. The V gene's germline CDR1 is SEHNR and CDR2 FQNEAQ (reference sequence).

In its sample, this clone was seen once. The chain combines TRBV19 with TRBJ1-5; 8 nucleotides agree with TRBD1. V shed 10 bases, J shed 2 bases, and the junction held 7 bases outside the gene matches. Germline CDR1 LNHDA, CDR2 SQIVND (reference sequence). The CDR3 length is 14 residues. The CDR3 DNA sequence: TGTGCCACCGTGGACAGGGTGGGCAATCAGCCCCAGCATTTT. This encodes CATVDRVGNQPQHF.

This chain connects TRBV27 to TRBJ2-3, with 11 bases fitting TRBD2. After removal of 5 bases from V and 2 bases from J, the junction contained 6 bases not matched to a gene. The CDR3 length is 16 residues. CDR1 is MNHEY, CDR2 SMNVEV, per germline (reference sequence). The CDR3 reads CASSPLAGGLTDTQYF. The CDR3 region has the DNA TGTGCCAGCAGTCCTCTAGCGGGGGGACTCACAGATACGCAGTATTTT.

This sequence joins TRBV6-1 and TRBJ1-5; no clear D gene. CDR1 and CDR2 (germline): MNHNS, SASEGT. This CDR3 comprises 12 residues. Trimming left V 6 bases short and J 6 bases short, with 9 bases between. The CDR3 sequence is CASRYPGQPQHF. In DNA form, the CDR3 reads TGTGCCAGCAGGTATCCCGGTCAGCCCCAGCATTTT.

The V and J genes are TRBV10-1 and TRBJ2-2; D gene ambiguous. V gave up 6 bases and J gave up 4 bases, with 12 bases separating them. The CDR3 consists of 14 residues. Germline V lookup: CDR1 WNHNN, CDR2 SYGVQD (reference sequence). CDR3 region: CASRTSTGTGELFF. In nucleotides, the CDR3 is TGCGCCAGCAGGACTTCGACCGGCACCGGGGAGCTGTTTTTT.

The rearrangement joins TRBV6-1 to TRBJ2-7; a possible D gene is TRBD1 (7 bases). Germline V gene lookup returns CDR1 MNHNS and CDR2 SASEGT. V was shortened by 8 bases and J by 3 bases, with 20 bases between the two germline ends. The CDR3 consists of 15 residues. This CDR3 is CASGVRAGGRYEQYF. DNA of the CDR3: TGTGCCAGCGGAGTAAGGGCAGGGGGGCGCTACGAGCAGTACTTC.

The CDR3 DNA reads as TGTGCCAGCAGCTGGTTCTTCGGGGGGGGGTACCAAGAGACCCAGTACTTC. Protein: CASSWFFGGGYQETQYF. The genes are TRBV5-6 and TRBJ2-5, with 8 nucleotides matching TRBD2. The CDR3 covers 17 residues. From germline, CDR1 is SGHDT and CDR2 YYEEEE. After removal of 3 bases from V and 0 bases from J, the junction contained 10 bases not matched to a gene.

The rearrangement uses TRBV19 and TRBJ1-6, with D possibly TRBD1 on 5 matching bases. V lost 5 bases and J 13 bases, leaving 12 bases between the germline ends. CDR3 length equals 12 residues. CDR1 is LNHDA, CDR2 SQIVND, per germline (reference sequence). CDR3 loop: CASSVPGRPLHF. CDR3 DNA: TGTGCCAGTAGTGTACCAGGGAGGCCCCTCCACTTT. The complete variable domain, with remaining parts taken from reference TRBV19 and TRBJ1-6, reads DGGITQSPKYLFRKEGQNVTLSCEQNLNHDAMYWYRQDPGQGLRLIYYSQIVNDFQKGDIAEGYSVSREKKESFPLTVTSAQKNPTAFYLCASSVPGRPLHFGNGTRLTVT.

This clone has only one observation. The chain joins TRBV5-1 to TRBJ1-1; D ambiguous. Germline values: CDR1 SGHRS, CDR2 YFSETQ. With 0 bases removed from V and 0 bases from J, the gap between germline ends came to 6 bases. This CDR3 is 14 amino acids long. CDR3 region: CASSLETVNTEAFF. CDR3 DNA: TGCGCCAGCAGCTTGGAAACGGTGAACACTGAAGCTTTCTTT.

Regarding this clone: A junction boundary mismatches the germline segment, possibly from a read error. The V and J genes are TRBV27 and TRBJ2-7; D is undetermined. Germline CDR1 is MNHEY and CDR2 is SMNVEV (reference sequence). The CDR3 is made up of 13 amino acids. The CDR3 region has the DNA TGTGCCAGCAGTTTAAACCCAAGAGCAGGCCTCAACTTC. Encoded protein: CASSLNPRAGLNF.